One sample yielded the 22 T cell receptor beta chains listed below, sequenced in a study of identical twins. TCRdb re-called the 5' RACE reads through MiXCR, storing one row per CDR3 protein. Of 1.5 million to 2 million distinct CDR3 sequences in the sample, about 32% were seen once. The sequenced sample was cord blood. These receptors all stem from a newborn girl in good health.

Concerning this clonotype itself: The missing conserved phenylalanine or tryptophan at the end of this CDR3 makes a read error likely. The gene calls are TRBV4-1 and TRBJ2-5; D gene ambiguous. CDR3 length: 13 residues. Germline V lookup: CDR1 MGHRA, CDR2 YSYEKL. The V and J ends lost 1 base and 2 bases respectively, with 5 bases between them. In nucleotides, the CDR3 is TGCGCCAGCAGCCAAGTTGTTCAAGAGACCCAGTACATC. Amino acid sequence: CASSQVVQETQYI.

The V gene is TRBV28, the J gene TRBJ1-4; 8 nucleotides agree with TRBD1. Germline V gene sequence: CDR1 MDHEN, CDR2 SYDVKM. This CDR3 is 16 amino acids long. Trimming took 3 bases from V and 8 from J; bases not matched to a gene: 11. CDR3 sequence: CASSFRPGQGHEKLFF. The CDR3 nucleotides read TGTGCCAGCAGTTTTCGTCCAGGACAGGGACACGAAAAACTGTTTTTT.

V gene TRBV20-1 combines with J gene TRBJ2-3; 8 bases are a match to TRBD2. With V trimmed by 7 bases and J by 2 bases, 8 bases remained unmatched. The CDR3 extends over 14 amino acids. Germline assignment: CDR1 DFQATT and CDR2 SNEGSKA (reference sequence). In nucleotides, the CDR3 is TGCAGTGGGGGGCTAGCGGGCTACACAGATACGCAGTATTTT. Amino acid sequence: CSGGLAGYTDTQYF.

This clonotype appeared a few times. The V call is TRBV28, the J call TRBJ2-3; TRBD2 aligns across 10 bases. This CDR3 has 16 amino acids. The germline V gene has CDR1 MDHEN and CDR2 SYDVKM. V was pared by 4 bases and J by 5 bases, with 9 bases of the junction left unmatched. CDR3 loop: CASSWSGRVVGDTQYF. For the CDR3, the DNA is TGTGCCAGCAGTTGGAGCGGGAGGGTGGTGGGAGATACGCAGTATTTT.

This clonotype was counted at least ten times. V usage is TRBV20-1 and J usage is TRBJ2-1, with 9 nucleotides matching TRBD2. The junction had 10 bases not matched to a gene; V was cut back by 6 bases and J by 4 bases. Per germline, CDR1 DFQATT and CDR2 SNEGSKA (reference sequence). The CDR3 is 15 amino acids. CDR3 DNA: TGCAGTGCAAGGAAGACTAGCGGCCCTTACAATGAGCAGTTCTTC. Amino acid sequence: CSARKTSGPYNEQFF.

The genes are TRBV4-1 and TRBJ1-5; 7 bases match TRBD1. In germline, CDR1 is MGHRA, CDR2 YSYEKL. V trimming: 1 base; J trimming: 4 bases; junction bases outside the gene matches: 7. The CDR3 has 16 amino acids. The CDR3 coding sequence is TGCGCCAGCAGCCAAGCCCTGACAGGGAGGAATCAGCCCCAGCATTTT. It encodes CASSQALTGRNQPQHF.

This chain's CDR3 is CASSFLDPQETQYF. DNA of the CDR3: TGTGCCAGCAGCTTCCTCGACCCACAAGAGACCCAGTACTTC. V gene TRBV7-9 combines with J gene TRBJ2-5; D unclear. The CDR3 has 14 residues. Germline CDR1 and CDR2: SEHNR and FQNEAQ (reference sequence). V was trimmed by 3 bases and J by 2 bases, leaving 10 bases between them.

This clonotype was seen a handful of times. The chain employs TRBV6-6 and TRBJ1-6; D is possibly TRBD1 (6 bases). V lost 0 bases and J 8 bases, leaving 14 bases between the germline ends. CDR1 is MNHNY and CDR2 is SVGAGI in the germline V gene (reference sequence). The CDR3 is 16 residues long. As DNA, the CDR3 is TGTGCCAGCAGTTACTCGTGGAGGGGGATGGATTCACCCCTCCACTTT. As protein: CASSYSWRGMDSPLHF.

The rearrangement joins TRBV24-1 to TRBJ2-7; maybe TRBD2 (6 bases). Germline V gene data show CDR1 as KGHDR and CDR2 as SFDVKD. This CDR3 comprises 14 residues. V shed 5 bases and J shed 2 bases, with 12 bases lying between them. Written as DNA, the CDR3 is TGTGCCACCAGTGCTCCGGGAGAGCCCTACGAGCAGTACTTC. Its protein is CATSAPGEPYEQYF.

The chain has TRBV28 and TRBJ2-1, with D possibly matching TRBD1 (5 bases). V lost 6 bases and J lost 6, with 15 bases in between. The CDR3 has 14 residues. Germline V CDR1 and CDR2: MDHEN, SYDVKM. CDR3 DNA: TGTGCCAGCAGCCAGCCAGGGCGCCTCAATGAGCAGTTCTTC. This encodes CASSQPGRLNEQFF.

This clonotype turned up a few times. CDR3 DNA: TGTGCCAGCAGTGATCTAGGGCCAACGGGCTATGGCTACACCTTC. This sequence encodes CASSDLGPTGYGYTF. The chain has TRBV2 and TRBJ1-2; D is ambiguous. V was clipped by 3 bases and J by 4 bases, with 15 bases between them. The CDR3 totals 15 residues. Per the germline V gene, CDR1 is SNHLY and CDR2 is FYNNEI.

This clonotype occurred a few times. The gene calls are TRBV20-1 and TRBJ1-1, with 7 bases aligning to TRBD1. The V segment lost 6 bases and the J segment 4 bases; nucleotides outside the gene matches: 5. Germline CDR1 reads DFQATT; CDR2 reads SNEGSKA (reference sequence). The CDR3 loop spans 12 amino acids. CDR3 in amino acids: CSAVQGGTEAFF. In DNA, the CDR3 is TGCAGTGCCGTTCAGGGGGGCACTGAAGCTTTCTTT.

With respect to this clonotype: This may be a read error, as it is one base from a much larger clone. The chain employs TRBV5-1 and TRBJ2-6; D tentatively fits TRBD1 or TRBD2 (6 bases each). The length of the CDR3 is 15 residues. Germline values: CDR1 SGHRS, CDR2 YFSETQ. CDR3 in DNA: TGCGCCAGCAGCCCAAGGGGGACTGGGGCCAACGTCCCGACTTTC. This codes for CASSPRGTGANVPTF.

This rearrangement joins TRBV20-1 to TRBJ2-3, with a tentative D call TRBD2 (5 bases). Per germline, CDR1 DFQATT and CDR2 SNEGSKA (reference sequence). V was clipped by 4 bases and J by 0 bases, with 11 bases between them. The CDR3 is made up of 14 amino acids. CDR3 nucleotide sequence: TGCAGTGCTACCCTAGCCCTCAGCACAGATACGCAGTATTTT. This codes for CSATLALSTDTQYF.

This clonotype has more than one count but fewer than ten. The V call is TRBV11-2, the J call TRBJ2-1; TRBD2 is a possible D gene (6 bases). CDR3 length equals 17 residues. Germline V gene lookup returns CDR1 SGHAT and CDR2 FQNNGV. V was shortened by 4 bases and J by 4 bases, with 20 bases between the two germline ends. CDR3 nucleotide sequence: TGTGCCAGCAGCTCCCGTTTTACCGGGACTCGATACAATGAGCAGTTCTTC. Amino acids: CASSSRFTGTRYNEQFF.

Comments on this clonotype: One end of the junction varies from germline; a read error may be responsible. The rearrangement links TRBV25-1 to TRBJ2-1; D possibly matches TRBD1 or TRBD2 (5 bases each). The CDR3 loop spans 14 amino acids. Per the germline V gene, CDR1 is MGHDK and CDR2 is SYGVNS. The CDR3 coding sequence is TGTGCCAGCAGCCGGGGCCGATGGTACAGTGAGCAGTTCTTC. Encoded protein: CASSRGRWYSEQFF.

J is TRBJ1-1 and V is TRBV10-3; possible D gene TRBD1, 5 bases. The V end lost 4 bases, the J end lost 12 bases, and 12 bases lay between the germline ends. The CDR3 totals 11 residues. Germline lookup yields CDR1 ENHRY and CDR2 SYGVKD. In nucleotides, the CDR3 is TGTGCCATCAGTGTGGGGCTGCACTCTTTCTTT. Its translation is CAISVGLHSFF.

This chain uses TRBV20-1 with TRBJ1-2; tentatively, D is TRBD1 (5 bases). CDR1 and CDR2 (germline): DFQATT, SNEGSKA (reference sequence). V shed 6 bases and J shed 4 bases, with 21 bases lying between them. The CDR3 spans 15 residues. CDR3 nucleotides: TGCAGTGCGCGCGGCCCGGGACTAAGACTCTATGGCTACACCTTC. Its protein is CSARGPGLRLYGYTF.

The rearrangement uses TRBV29-1 and TRBJ2-7; 9 bases agree with TRBD2. The J segment lost 5 bases and the V segment lost 0 bases, leaving 8 bases of the junction unmatched. The CDR3 is made up of 15 amino acids. Germline CDR1 is SQVTM and CDR2 is ANQGSEA. DNA for the CDR3: TGCAGCGTTGAAGATTCCGGGACTAGCATGCACGAGCAGTACTTC. Protein: CSVEDSGTSMHEQYF.

This chain links TRBV5-1 with TRBJ2-7; the D gene is possibly TRBD2 (5 bases). V was trimmed by 5 bases and J by 9 bases, leaving 21 bases between them. The CDR3 has 14 amino acids. Germline CDR1 is SGHRS and CDR2 is YFSETQ. Here the CDR3 reads CASSLPGSRFPQYF. CDR3 DNA: TGCGCCAGCAGTTTACCGGGGTCGAGGTTTCCGCAGTACTTC.

Only one count was recorded for this clonotype. This chain links TRBV7-2 with TRBJ2-5; 8 bases are a match to TRBD2. CDR1 is SGHTA, CDR2 FQGNSA, per germline. J was trimmed by 4 bases and V by 3 bases; bases with no gene match: 4. This CDR3 region has 14 residues. CDR3 region: CASSLSGGLETQYF. The CDR3 nucleotides read TGTGCCAGCAGCTTGAGCGGGGGCCTAGAGACCCAGTACTTC.

This clonotype was recorded a few times. The chain carries TRBV13 and TRBJ1-5; D is unclear. The CDR3 is made up of 17 amino acids. Germline V gives CDR1 PRHDT, CDR2 FYEKMQ (reference sequence). V lost 4 bases and J 6 bases, leaving 22 bases between the germline ends. CDR3 loop: CASSYISSLVCPQPQHF. For the CDR3, the DNA is TGTGCCAGCAGCTACATTTCCTCTTTAGTCTGTCCTCAGCCCCAGCATTTT.